Detailed here is one T cell receptor beta chain. Its antigen is not yet known. Base qualities are not provided; no much larger clone lies one nucleotide away. This specimen belongs to a study of blood T cell dynamics during melanoma immunotherapy (dated by TCRdb to the early 2020s). With respect to the entire study: Patients with metastatic melanoma were treated with first-line pembrolizumab or nivolumab plus ipilimumab as standard of care in the United Kingdom. Peripheral T cell receptor repertoires of metastatic melanoma patients were profiled before and after one cycle of checkpoint inhibitor therapy to find early correlates of response. A training cohort was formed from consecutive patients, and a further independent group of patients from the same centre was pooled into an external validation set. General study outcomes and caveats: The relatively small sample size was acknowledged as a potential limitation on generalization of the results. Patients who later achieved disease control showed a bifurcated PBMC repertoire reorganization at W3, with increased clonality or increased diversity, unlike progressors. The study was unable to establish whether the T cell clones driving the repertoire changes were melanoma-specific or instead reflected general immune activation.

For every bulk PBMC sample, a fixed 350 ng of DNA was loaded. The immunoSEQ TCRb Assay kit was used according to manufacturer instructions to amplify TCR beta CDR3 sequences from genomic DNA. The KAPA Library Quantification Kit for Illumina platforms was used to quantify pooled libraries by qPCR. Pooled libraries were sequenced on an Illumina NextSeq 500, clustered at roughly 0.55-1.1 pM. Concerning the study's data processing: TCR data were analyzed using immunoSEQ ANALYZER and the R LymphoSeq package. A rearrangement efficiency score was calculated as productive divided by the sum of productive and non-productive CDR3 sequences. Clonality was measured with the Gini coefficient and diversity with the Renyi index at alpha=1, and both measures were compared pairwise between timepoints within each patient. Clonal relatedness, based on an edit distance of 3, and repertoire similarity, based on the Bhattacharyya coefficient, were both computed in LymphoSeq. To classify response, a linear discriminant analysis based on week-3 changes in clonality and diversity was built using the R MASS and caret packages. TCRdb retrieved this table from immuneACCESS and kept in-frame rearrangements only. Not all clones are present; in checked studies, unresolved V genes account for under half, and no reason is known for the remainder. Clone size and the V and J calls come from that table; the DNA yielded D and trimming. The sample has about 10,000 clones on record, approximately 90% of them singletons. The biggest ten clones account for approximately 4.1% of the sample.

V is clipped by 5 bases and J by 2 bases, and the sequence between their germline boundaries is 13 bases long. The germline V gene encodes CDR1 LNHDA and CDR2 SQIVND (reference sequence). The CDR3 spans 14 residues, from the cysteine through the phenylalanine. Solely the CDR3 DNA is kept, with 42 bases framed from the first base. The time point label on this specimen signifies: week 3, after first cycle of checkpoint inhibitor. Blood samples were collected before treatment (T0) and at week 3 (W3), after the first cycle of checkpoint blockade. Except for two patients with rapid clinical progression, response was assessed 12 weeks after the first infusion by RECIST 1.1; disease control meant complete response, partial response or stable disease. Patients were not eligible if they had prior systemic cancer treatment, concomitant immunosuppressant therapy or synchronous other active malignancies. Bulk PBMC and plasma cell-free DNA were both sequenced for TCR beta so that circulating cells and T cell turnover could be tracked. PBMC were isolated from blood with Lymphoprep and SepMate tubes, followed by red cell lysis. QIAamp DNA Blood Mini kits were used to extract DNA from PBMC and sorted T cell subsets.

The specimen comprised blood, sampled from a patient treated with checkpoint blockade. The chain uses TRBV19 and TRBJ2-7; 6 matching bases give a weak D call of TRBD2. The clonotype originates from a human donor with melanoma. The CDR3 protein sequence reads: CASSWDLPAYEQYF. In nucleotide form, the sequence is TGTGCCAGTAGTTGGGACTTACCGGCCTACGAGCAGTACTTC.